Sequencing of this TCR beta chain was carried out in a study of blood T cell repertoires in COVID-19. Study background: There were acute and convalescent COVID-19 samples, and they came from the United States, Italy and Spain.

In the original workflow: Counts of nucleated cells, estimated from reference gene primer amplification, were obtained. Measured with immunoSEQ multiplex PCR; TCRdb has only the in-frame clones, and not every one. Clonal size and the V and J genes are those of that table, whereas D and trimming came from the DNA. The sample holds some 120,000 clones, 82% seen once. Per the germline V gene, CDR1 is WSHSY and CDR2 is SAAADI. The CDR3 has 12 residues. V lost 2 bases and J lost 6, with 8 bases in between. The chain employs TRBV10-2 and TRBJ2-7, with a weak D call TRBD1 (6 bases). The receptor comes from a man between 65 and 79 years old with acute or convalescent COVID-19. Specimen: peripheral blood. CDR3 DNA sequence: TGCGCCAGCAGTGAGGCCAGGGGCGAGCAGTACTTC. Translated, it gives CASSEARGEQYF.